These 24 T cell receptor beta chains share one sample of origin, sequenced in a study of T cell repertoires in ileal Crohn's disease. Measured with immunoSEQ multiplex PCR; TCRdb has only the in-frame clones, and not every one. The table records about 5,200 clones, around 81% of them present only once. Sequenced input: ileal tissue. These receptors were obtained from an adult with Crohn's disease.

This rearrangement joins TRBV4-3 to TRBJ2-5; 8 bases map to TRBD1. The DNA end is a closer match to TRBJ2-7, so the J assignment may be wrong. The germline gives CDR1 LGHNA, CDR2 YSLEER. The CDR3 contains 15 residues. The CDR3 region has the DNA TGCGCCAGCAGCCAAGCACCTACAGGGGGCTACGAGCAGTACTTC. Translated, it gives CASSQAPTGGYEQYF.

The chain links TRBV6-5 to TRBJ2-3, with TRBD2 as a possible D gene (7 bases). From germline, CDR1 is MNHEY and CDR2 SVGAGI. V shed 7 bases and J shed 6 bases, with 17 bases lying between them. The CDR3 contains 14 residues. CDR3 residues: CASTTQGGGDTQYF. The CDR3, as DNA: TGTGCCAGCACAACGCAAGGGGGAGGGGATACGCAGTATTTT.

This clone was found once. J is TRBJ2-3 and V is TRBV10-3, with D unresolved. The CDR3 runs 12 residues. Per the germline V gene, CDR1 is ENHRY and CDR2 is SYGVKD. The ends were cut back, 0 bases at V and 5 bases at J, with 3 bases in the middle. In DNA, the CDR3 is TGTGCCATCAGTGAGTCCGGAGATACGCAGTATTTT. Translated, it gives CAISESGDTQYF.

The rearrangement joins TRBV30 to TRBJ1-2; TRBD1 agrees at 12 bases. Germline values: CDR1 GTSNPN, CDR2 SVGIG (reference sequence). The CDR3 runs 12 residues. Germline trimming cut 7 bases from V and 12 bases from J; bases unmatched to any gene: 9. The CDR3 loop reads CAFDRDRGPNTF. The CDR3 DNA reads TGTGCCTTTGACCGGGACAGGGGGCCCAACACCTTC.

The chain combines TRBV7-2 with TRBJ2-1, with a possible D match to TRBD2 (6 bases). Deletions cut 0 bases from V and 12 bases from J, with 15 bases between. This CDR3 region has 14 residues. Germline V CDR1 and CDR2: SGHTA, FQGNSA. The CDR3 loop reads CASSLAGGPSGQFF. The CDR3 nucleotides are TGTGCCAGCAGCTTAGCGGGAGGCCCCTCTGGGCAGTTCTTC.

This chain uses TRBV5-1 with TRBJ2-3, with 11 positions matching TRBD1. The CDR3 length is 16 residues. Trimming removed 3 bases from V and 4 bases from J; junction bases left unmatched: 7. Germline V gives CDR1 SGHRS, CDR2 YFSETQ. The chain's CDR3 is CASSWGQGVIADTQYF. CDR3 coding DNA: TGCGCCAGCAGCTGGGGACAGGGGGTTATAGCAGATACGCAGTATTTT.

This clone was recorded only once. The chain links TRBV6-1 to TRBJ2-7, with no clear D. Looked up from germline, CDR1 is MNHNS and CDR2 is SASEGT. V gave up 6 bases and J gave up 5 bases, with 17 bases separating them. The CDR3 is 14 residues long. The CDR3 coding sequence is TGTGCCAGCAGCCCTACGACACTGCCCCACGAGCAGTACTTC. Translating it yields CASSPTTLPHEQYF.

This clone came up a few times. The rearrangement uses TRBV19 and TRBJ2-7; weak D call: TRBD2 (5 bases). The V end was cut by 6 bases, the J end by 3 bases, with 18 bases between. Germline assignment: CDR1 LNHDA and CDR2 SQIVND (reference sequence). The CDR3 length is 15 residues. CDR3 residues: CASSHLGRENYEQYF. The CDR3 DNA reads as TGTGCCAGTAGCCATCTCGGACGGGAAAACTACGAGCAGTACTTC.

V usage is TRBV6-6 and J usage is TRBJ1-1, with D perhaps TRBD1 (5 bases). The CDR3 consists of 13 residues. Deletions cut 5 bases from V and 4 bases from J, with 11 bases between. In germline, CDR1 is MNHNY, CDR2 SVGAGI (reference sequence). CDR3 coding DNA: TGTGCCAGCAGTCTCGGGGGAGCCACTGAAGCTTTCTTT. Amino acid sequence: CASSLGGATEAFF.

This sequence joins TRBV18 and TRBJ2-2, with 9 bases lining up with TRBD1. The germline CDR1 and CDR2 sequences are KGHSH and LQKENI. The CDR3 totals 16 residues. V trimming: 5 bases; J trimming: 4 bases; junction bases outside the gene matches: 8. This CDR3 is CASSSAGQGSTGELFF. CDR3 DNA sequence: TGTGCCAGCTCATCCGCGGGACAGGGAAGCACCGGGGAGCTGTTTTTT.

The genes are TRBV5-6 and TRBJ1-3; D not resolved. The CDR3 spans 16 residues. In germline, CDR1 is SGHDT, CDR2 YYEEEE. Deletions cut 4 bases from V and 3 bases from J, with 17 bases between. The CDR3 is CASSRDPTGDGNTIYF. The CDR3 region has the DNA TGTGCCAGCAGCCGCGACCCGACGGGAGATGGAAACACCATATATTTT.

J is TRBJ1-6 and V is TRBV2, with no clear D. Per the germline V gene, CDR1 is SNHLY and CDR2 is FYNNEI. The CDR3 has 13 residues. V was cut by 4 bases and J by 9 bases, with 10 bases left in between. The CDR3 sequence: CASSGGESSPLHF. The CDR3 bases are TGTGCCAGCAGTGGCGGGGAAAGTTCACCCCTCCACTTT.

This chain uses TRBV7-2 with TRBJ2-4; the D gene is possibly TRBD1 (5 bases). Looked up from germline, CDR1 is SGHTA and CDR2 is FQGNSA. V was cut by 6 bases and J by 5 bases, with 14 bases left in between. CDR3 length: 14 amino acids. CDR3 protein: CASRSPGFQNIQYF. The CDR3, as DNA: TGTGCCAGCAGATCCCCAGGGTTTCAAAACATTCAGTACTTC.

This clone was observed a few times. V usage is TRBV4-3 and J usage is TRBJ2-2; D may be TRBD2 (6 bases). The CDR3 spans 17 residues. The V end lost 6 bases, the J end lost 0 bases, and 17 bases lay between the germline ends. Germline CDR1 is LGHNA and CDR2 is YSLEER. The CDR3 protein is CASSPVWRGTNTGELFF. CDR3 DNA: TGCGCCAGCAGTCCCGTTTGGAGGGGTACGAACACCGGGGAGCTGTTTTTT.

The J gene is TRBJ1-2, the V gene TRBV29-1, with TRBD1 identical over 8 bases. CDR1 and CDR2 (germline): SQVTM, ANQGSEA. The trim removed 7 bases at V and 2 bases at J, leaving 3 bases unmatched. The CDR3 consists of 12 residues. DNA of the CDR3: TGCAGCGGGAGGACAGGGAACTATGGCTACACCTTC. Its protein is CSGRTGNYGYTF.

The chain joins TRBV5-1 to TRBJ2-3, with a weak D call TRBD1 (6 bases). V lost 5 bases and J lost 4, with 20 bases in between. Germline CDR1 is SGHRS and CDR2 is YFSETQ. CDR3 size: 16 residues. CDR3 bases: TGCGCCAGCAGGCAGGTACAGGGTGAGGGCCCAGATACGCAGTATTTT. It translates to CASRQVQGEGPDTQYF.

V and J are TRBV7-2 and TRBJ2-7, with a weak D call TRBD2 (6 bases). CDR3 length: 15 residues. Per germline, CDR1 SGHTA and CDR2 FQGNSA. Trimming took 3 bases from V and 4 from J, leaving 16 bases between them. The CDR3 DNA reads TGTGCCAGCAGCTTGTTCCACGGGAGAGGTTACGAGCAGTACTTC. It specifies CASSLFHGRGYEQYF.

This CDR3 is CAWSTGQGGRYEQYF. For the CDR3, the DNA is TGTGCCTGGAGCACGGGACAGGGGGGAAGGTACGAGCAGTACTTC. This chain joins TRBV30 and TRBJ2-7; 11 positions agree with TRBD1. CDR1 is GTSNPN and CDR2 is SVGIG in the germline V gene (reference sequence). The CDR3 runs to 15 residues. Germline trimming cut 3 bases from V and 4 bases from J; bases unmatched to any gene: 8. Looking up the rest from reference TRBV30 and TRBJ2-7 gives the full variable domain: SQTIHQWPATLVQPVGSPLSLECTVEGTSNPNLYWYRQAAGRGLQLLFYSVGIGQISSEVPQNLSASRPQDRQFILSSKKLLLSDSGFYLCAWSTGQGGRYEQYFGPGTRLTVT.

The chain recombines TRBV14 with TRBJ1-1; D is unresolved. Germline-derived CDR1 and CDR2 are SGHDN and FVKESK. The CDR3 contains 13 residues. V gave up 0 bases and J gave up 3 bases, with 5 bases separating them. CDR3: CASSQDLYTEAFF. The CDR3 nucleotides read TGTGCCAGCAGCCAAGACCTTTACACTGAAGCTTTCTTT.

In nucleotides, the CDR3 is TGTGCCAGTCGCGGCCTCTACAAAACTGGAAACACCATATATTTT. Protein: CASRGLYKTGNTIYF. J is TRBJ1-3 and V is TRBV28; D gene uncertain. Germline V CDR1 and CDR2: MDHEN, SYDVKM. CDR3 length: 15 amino acids. Between the trimmed V and J ends, which lost 9 bases and 2 bases, there was a span of 17 bases.

The chain uses TRBV10-3 and TRBJ1-6, with D perhaps TRBD1 (5 bases). Germline V gene sequence: CDR1 ENHRY, CDR2 SYGVKD. This CDR3 spans 16 amino acids. Trimming shortened V by 0 bases and J by 10 bases, and 16 bases separated the two germline ends. The DNA for the CDR3 is TGTGCCATCAGTGAGTCTGGGCCGGGGGTGGAATCACCCCTCCACTTT. It yields the protein CAISESGPGVESPLHF.

V and J are TRBV27 and TRBJ1-1, with 7 bases fitting TRBD1. The CDR3 spans 15 residues. CDR1 and CDR2 from the germline V gene are MNHEY and SMNVEV (reference sequence). V was clipped by 6 bases and J by 1 base; unmatched bases: 8. In nucleotides, the CDR3 is TGTGCCAGCAGCCTAGGACAGGCGGGGAACACTGAAGCTTTCTTT. It codes for CASSLGQAGNTEAFF.

The CDR3 DNA sequence: TGTGCCAGCACCCCGGAGATGGATGAAAAAGATACGCAGTATTTT. The encoded protein is CASTPEMDEKDTQYF. The chain carries TRBV7-9 and TRBJ2-3, with unresolved D. V lost 7 bases and J 5 bases, leaving 19 bases between the germline ends. The CDR3 consists of 15 residues. CDR1 is SEHNR and CDR2 is FQNEAQ in the germline V gene (reference sequence).

The V gene is TRBV6-4, the J gene TRBJ2-5; TRBD2 matches 7 bases. Losses at the gene ends were 2 bases for V and 2 bases for J; bases not matched to a gene: 11. The CDR3 runs 17 residues. CDR1 and CDR2 (germline): MRHNA, SNTAGT. This chain's CDR3 is CASSDPGLCGRQETQYF. In DNA form, the CDR3 reads TGTGCCAGCAGTGACCCGGGGCTGTGCGGGAGACAAGAGACCCAGTACTTC.